A single sample is the source of the 2 T cell receptor beta chains below, sequenced in a study of CXCR3-negative and CXCR3-positive naive CD8 T cells. 5' RACE that incorporated UMI labels was used to prepare the TRB cDNA libraries. TCRdb reprocessed the 5' RACE reads and keeps a single row for each CDR3 protein, giving no DNA. In all, the sample yields under 9,000 distinct CDR3 sequences. Input material: naive CXCR3- CD8+ T cells from blood. Subset given: CD45RO-CCR7+CD27+CD95- naive CD8+ T cells lacking CXCR3 (TNR3-). These receptors all come from a human donor in good health. Some clones in this sample may be carry-over from other donors' samples.

The chain employs TRBV5-1 and TRBJ2-7; as DNA is missing, the TRBD1 call by TCRdb cannot be tested. The CDR3 totals 13 residues. Germline values: CDR1 SGHRS, CDR2 YFSETQ. CDR3 amino acids: CASSLGGGYEQYF.

Judged by frequency, this clonotype is medium-sized. This chain joins TRBV28 and TRBJ2-7; the TRBD1 assignment by TCRdb is unverifiable without DNA. The CDR3 length is 18 residues. Germline V CDR1 and CDR2: MDHEN, SYDVKM. The chain's CDR3 is CASSQITGSGGIHYEQYF.